Listed below are T cell receptor beta chains from one sample, sequenced in a study of blood T cell repertoires in COVID-19. Assay used: immunoSEQ multiplex PCR; TCRdb lists only in-frame clones, some missing. The sample includes around 240,000 clones, approximately 84% of them seen just once. Sample: peripheral blood. These receptors all come from a woman younger than 45 who had recovered from COVID-19. Each CDR3 is given with its conserved first and last residue. The D gene is left open where the match is weak. Clone size appears in some rows only: once, few, many, or a class for an expanded clone.

abundance: .; j_gene: TRBJ1-6; d_gene: TRBD1; v_gene: TRBV10-3; CDR3nt: TGTGCCATCAGTGAGTCCAAGGGGGCTTCACCCCTCCACTTT; CDR3aa: CAISESKGASPLHF
abundance: .; j_gene: TRBJ2-7; d_gene: TRBD2; v_gene: TRBV9; CDR3nt: TGTGCCAGCAGCGAAGGACTAGCGGGGGGCCCTCCCTACGAGCAGTACTTC; CDR3aa: CASSEGLAGGPPYEQYF
abundance: .; j_gene: TRBJ2-1; d_gene: .; v_gene: TRBV5-1; CDR3nt: TGCGCCAGCAGCTTTTCTGCGGCGGGGCCGCGGGGTGAGCAGTTCTTC; CDR3aa: CASSFSAAGPRGEQFF
abundance: .; j_gene: TRBJ2-7; d_gene: .; v_gene: TRBV12-3/TRBV12-4; CDR3nt: TGTGCCAGCAGTCCCACGGACAGCTACGAGCAGTACTTC; CDR3aa: CASSPTDSYEQYF
abundance: .; j_gene: TRBJ2-3; d_gene: TRBD2; v_gene: TRBV5-4; CDR3nt: TGTGCCAGCAGCTTGGGGACTAGCGGGACCACAGATACGCAGTATTTT; CDR3aa: CASSLGTSGTTDTQYF
abundance: once; j_gene: TRBJ1-5; d_gene: .; v_gene: TRBV6-2/TRBV6-3; CDR3nt: TGTGCCAGCAGTTACGCGGGACTTACCAGCAATCAGCCCCAGCATTTT; CDR3aa: CASSYAGLTSNQPQHF
abundance: .; j_gene: TRBJ2-7; d_gene: TRBD1; v_gene: TRBV11-2; CDR3nt: TGTGCCAGCAGCATCCGACAGGGGGAGCAGTACTTC; CDR3aa: CASSIRQGEQYF
abundance: once; j_gene: TRBJ2-5; d_gene: TRBD2; v_gene: TRBV20-1; CDR3nt: TGCAGTGGCGGGAGCCAAGAGACCCAGTACTTC; CDR3aa: CSGGSQETQYF
abundance: .; j_gene: TRBJ2-1; d_gene: .; v_gene: TRBV2; CDR3nt: TGTGCCAGCACTTACAATGAGCAGTTCTTC; CDR3aa: CASTYNEQFF
abundance: .; j_gene: TRBJ1-6; d_gene: .; v_gene: TRBV4-1; CDR3nt: TGCGCCAGCAGCCCTAATAATTCACCCCTCCACTTT; CDR3aa: CASSPNNSPLHF
abundance: .; j_gene: TRBJ2-1; d_gene: TRBD1; v_gene: TRBV19; CDR3nt: TGTGCCAGTAGTATCCGGGACAGGGGGCCTGGTGAGCAGTTCTTC; CDR3aa: CASSIRDRGPGEQFF